This is a list of T cell receptor beta chains from one sample in a study of immune characterization of retroperitoneal liposarcoma. MiXCR was run by TCRdb on the PCR reads, yielding one entry per CDR3 protein. The profile covers under 2,000 distinct CDR3 sequences, with under 55% appearing a single time and about 33% taken by the ten largest. The material sequenced was tumor tissue. The receptors come from a female donor with retroperitoneal liposarcoma. CDR3s include the opening cysteine and the closing phenylalanine or tryptophan.

TRBV12-3/TRBV12-4	TRBJ2-1	CASSPRTAEPYF
TRBV7-2	.	CASSFSGGSHEQYF
TRBV27	TRBJ2-3	CASSSRLAGGTDTQYF
TRBV19	TRBJ2-1	CASSTPPRASGSPLSSYNEQFF
TRBV12-3/TRBV12-4	TRBJ2-3	CASSLRDTQYF
TRBV6-1	TRBJ2-5	CASSEADRYQETQYF
TRBV6-1	.	CASSEVGGAYEQYF
TRBV6-1	.	CASGGWDRGTQYF
TRBV6-8	.	CATGGTGGSYEQFF
TRBV7-2	TRBJ2-3	CASSLGGYTDTQYF
TRBV6-2/TRBV6-3	TRBJ2-2	CASIREQNTGELFF
TRBV6-1	.	CASGLALEQYF
TRBV6-1	TRBJ2-1	CASSEREQETQFF
TRBV6-1	.	CASSSPRRTRYEQYF
TRBV7-2	TRBJ2-1	CAKRLAGNMGNEQFF
TRBV27	.	CATKAGGGSMYEQYF
TRBV6-6	.	CASSYQGAGDEQYF
TRBV6-6	TRBJ2-1	CASSGTGLHEQFF
TRBV6-6	TRBJ2-3	CASSYSTGTSTQYF
TRBV10-1	TRBJ2-3	CASSRGKADTQYF
TRBV27	TRBJ2-1	CAAGGETQFF
TRBV27	.	CASRLGTEIYEQYF
TRBV6-2/TRBV6-3	TRBJ2-1	CASFGTSGYNEQFF
TRBV6-6	TRBJ2-1	CASSYSLAGRQFF
TRBV12-3/TRBV12-4	TRBJ2-3	CASSSSDTQYF
TRBV6-1	TRBJ2-3	CASTEREGSGTDTQYF
TRBV6-1	TRBJ2-3	CASRRQGWDTQYF
TRBV6-1	TRBJ1-1	CASSDWGTEAFF